The 13 T cell receptor beta chains reported below all come from one sample, sequenced in a study of healthy donors' naive CD4 and CD8 T cells. A linear amplification protocol produced the TCR libraries from around 0.55 ug of total RNA. One entry per CDR3 protein results from TCRdb running MiXCR on the reads. The table shows 150,000 to 200,000 distinct CDR3 sequences, with about 70% occurring only once. Sequencing input: naive CD4+ and CD8+ T cells sorted from blood, pooled from several donors. Receptors were obtained from a pool of human donors in good health; the sample pools cells from several healthy donors.

The sample holds one count of this clonotype. V and J are TRBV19 and TRBJ2-3; the D gene could be TRBD1 or TRBD2 (5 bases each). CDR1 and CDR2 (germline): LNHDA, SQIVND (reference sequence). V dropped 3 bases and J dropped 2 bases, with 6 bases sitting between them. The CDR3 has 13 residues. The CDR3 region is CASSIGTTDTQYF. The CDR3 DNA reads as TGTGCCAGTAGTATTGGGACCACAGATACGCAGTATTTT.

The V call is TRBV5-4, the J call TRBJ2-1, with 7 nucleotides matching TRBD2. V shed 2 bases, J shed 9 bases, and the junction held 2 bases outside the gene matches. The CDR3 sequence is 12 residues long. Looked up from germline, CDR1 is SGHNT and CDR2 is YYREEE (reference sequence). CDR3 sequence: CASSLRTSEQFF. The CDR3 DNA follows: TGTGCCAGCAGCTTACGGACTAGTGAGCAGTTCTTC.

V is TRBV5-6 and J is TRBJ2-7; 8 bases align to TRBD1. The trim removed 2 bases at V and 0 bases at J, leaving 13 bases unmatched. This CDR3 has 18 residues. Germline V lookup: CDR1 SGHDT, CDR2 YYEEEE. Here the CDR3 DNA reads TGTGCCAGCAGCTTATTCCAGGGGGCGTTTTTCAACTCCTACGAGCAGTACTTC. It specifies CASSLFQGAFFNSYEQYF. Full variable domain (rest looked up from reference TRBV5-6 and TRBJ2-7): DAGVTQSPTHLIKTRGQQVTLRCSPKSGHDTVSWYQQALGQGPQFIFQYYEEEERQRGNFPDRFSGHQFPNYSSELNVNALLLGDSALYLCASSLFQGAFFNSYEQYFGPGTRLTVT.

The chain joins TRBV10-3 to TRBJ2-3, with D unresolved. Trimming cost V 6 bases and J 0 bases, with 10 bases left between them. The germline CDR1 and CDR2 sequences are ENHRY and SYGVKD. The CDR3 consists of 14 residues. The DNA for the CDR3 is TGTGCCATCAGCGCTACGGCTAGCACAGATACGCAGTATTTT. Translating it yields CAISATASTDTQYF.

This clonotype was picked up a small number of times. The V gene is TRBV27, the J gene TRBJ2-7, with D hard to call. The CDR3 runs 15 residues. CDR1 and CDR2 (germline): MNHEY, SMNVEV (reference sequence). Trimming removed 3 bases at V and 0 bases at J, with 12 bases between. CDR3 nucleotide sequence: TGTGCCAGCAGTTTTATGAACAGTCTCTCCTACGAGCAGTACTTC. This sequence encodes CASSFMNSLSYEQYF.

The chain is built from TRBV18 and TRBJ2-7; maybe TRBD1 (5 bases). The length of the CDR3 is 12 residues. V lost 6 bases and J lost 5, with 11 bases in between. Germline V lookup: CDR1 KGHSH, CDR2 LQKENI. In DNA, the CDR3 is TGTGCCAGCTCTGTGGGGCTCGACGAGCAGTACTTC. The encoded protein is CASSVGLDEQYF.

The chain has TRBV29-1 and TRBJ2-1, with a possible D match to TRBD2 (5 bases). Trimming took off 0 bases at V and 8 bases at J, with 23 bases between the two ends. The germline CDR1 and CDR2 sequences are SQVTM and ANQGSEA. This CDR3 contains 17 residues. This chain's CDR3 is CSVEDGNGEMALYEQFF. The CDR3 region has the DNA TGCAGCGTTGAAGATGGTAATGGGGAGATGGCGTTATATGAGCAGTTCTTC.

The chain combines TRBV11-2 with TRBJ2-3; D possibly corresponds to TRBD2 (6 bases). The CDR3 has 13 amino acids. V lost 5 bases and J 10 bases, leaving 16 bases between the germline ends. Looked up from germline, CDR1 is SGHAT and CDR2 is FQNNGV. CDR3 DNA: TGTGCCAGCAGCACCCGGGAGCTTCGTTCGCAGTATTTT. Its translation is CASSTRELRSQYF.

The rearrangement joins TRBV29-1 to TRBJ1-6, with no clear D. Germline lookup yields CDR1 SQVTM and CDR2 ANQGSEA. This CDR3 comprises 13 residues. V lost 7 bases and J lost 1, with 8 bases in between. The CDR3 reads CSAGESYNSPLHF. Written as DNA, the CDR3 is TGCAGCGCCGGAGAATCCTATAATTCACCCCTCCACTTT.

The gene calls are TRBV6-5 and TRBJ1-5; no reliable D call. Trimming shortened V by 5 bases and J by 5 bases, and 13 bases separated the two germline ends. The CDR3 covers 14 residues. In germline, CDR1 is MNHEY, CDR2 SVGAGI. In nucleotides, the CDR3 is TGTGCCAGCAGTCCCCTGACCCGGGATCAGCCCCAGCATTTT. Protein sequence: CASSPLTRDQPQHF.

V gene TRBV6-4 combines with J gene TRBJ2-6; a weak D match, TRBD1 (6 bases). CDR1 and CDR2 (germline): MRHNA, SNTAGT. The length of the CDR3 is 16 residues. Trimming stripped 5 bases from V and 0 bases from J, with 11 bases between. CDR3 sequence (DNA): TGTGCCAGCAGTAGGACAGCAACCTCTGGGGCCAACGTCCTGACTTTC. This translates into CASSRTATSGANVLTF.

This clonotype was picked up a small number of times. The chain uses TRBV30 and TRBJ2-1; D remains unclear. CDR1 is GTSNPN and CDR2 is SVGIG in the germline V gene (reference sequence). This CDR3 has 14 residues. Trimming removed 3 bases from V and 5 bases from J, with 14 bases in between. CDR3 protein: CAWSVWETNNEQFF. CDR3 coding DNA: TGTGCCTGGAGCGTCTGGGAAACGAACAATGAGCAGTTCTTC. Complete variable domain (other parts from reference TRBV30 and TRBJ2-1): SQTIHQWPATLVQPVGSPLSLECTVEGTSNPNLYWYRQAAGRGLQLLFYSVGIGQISSEVPQNLSASRPQDRQFILSSKKLLLSDSGFYLCAWSVWETNNEQFFGPGTRLTVL.

V is TRBV5-1 and J is TRBJ1-1; no clear D. Germline CDR1 SGHRS, CDR2 YFSETQ. This CDR3 comprises 14 residues. With 4 bases removed from V and 5 bases from J, the gap between germline ends came to 15 bases. CDR3 amino acids: CASSPPGTETEAFF. CDR3 nucleotide sequence: TGCGCCAGCAGCCCGCCGGGTACGGAAACTGAAGCTTTCTTT. Drawing the rest from reference TRBV5-1 and TRBJ1-1, the complete variable domain is KAGVTQTPRYLIKTRGQQVTLSCSPISGHRSVSWYQQTPGQGLQFLFEYFSETQRNKGNFPGRFSGRQFSNSRSEMNVSTLELGDSALYLCASSPPGTETEAFFGQGTRLTVV.